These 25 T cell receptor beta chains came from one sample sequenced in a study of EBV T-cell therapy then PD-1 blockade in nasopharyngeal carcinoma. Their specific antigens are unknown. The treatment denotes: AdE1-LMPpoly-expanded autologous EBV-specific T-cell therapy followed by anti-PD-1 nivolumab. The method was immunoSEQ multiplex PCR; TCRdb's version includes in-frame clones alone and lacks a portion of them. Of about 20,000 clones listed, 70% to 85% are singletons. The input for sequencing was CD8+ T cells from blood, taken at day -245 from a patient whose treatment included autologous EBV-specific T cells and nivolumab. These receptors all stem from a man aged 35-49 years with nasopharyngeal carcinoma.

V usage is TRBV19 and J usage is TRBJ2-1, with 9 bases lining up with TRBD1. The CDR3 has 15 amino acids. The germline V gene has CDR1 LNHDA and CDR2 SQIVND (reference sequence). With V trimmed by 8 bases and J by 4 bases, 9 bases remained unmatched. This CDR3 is CASRLWTGAYNEQFF. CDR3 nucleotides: TGTGCCAGTCGGCTCTGGACAGGGGCTTACAATGAGCAGTTCTTC.

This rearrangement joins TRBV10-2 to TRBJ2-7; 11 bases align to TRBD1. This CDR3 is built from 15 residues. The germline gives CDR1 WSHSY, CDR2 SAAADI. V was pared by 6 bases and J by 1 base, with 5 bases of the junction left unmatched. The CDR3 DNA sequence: TGCGCCAGCAGAGGGACAGGGGGGATTTCCTACGAGCAGTACTTC. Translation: CASRGTGGISYEQYF.

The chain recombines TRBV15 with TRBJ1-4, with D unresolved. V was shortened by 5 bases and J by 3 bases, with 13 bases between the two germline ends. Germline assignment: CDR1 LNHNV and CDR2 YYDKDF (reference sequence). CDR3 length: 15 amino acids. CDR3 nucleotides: TGTGCCACCAGCCCCAGTGGGAATGCTAATGAAAAACTGTTTTTT. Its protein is CATSPSGNANEKLFF. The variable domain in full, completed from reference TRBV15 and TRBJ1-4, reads DAMVIQNPRYQVTQFGKPVTLSCSQTLNHNVMYWYQQKSSQAPKLLFHYYDKDFNNEADTPDNFQSRRPNTSFCFLDIRSPGLGDTAMYLCATSPSGNANEKLFFGSGTQLSVL.

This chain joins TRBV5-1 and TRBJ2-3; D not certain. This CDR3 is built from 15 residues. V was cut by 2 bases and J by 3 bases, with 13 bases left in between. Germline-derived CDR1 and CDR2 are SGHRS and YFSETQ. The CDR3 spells CASSFAGQRTDTQYF. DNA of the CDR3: TGCGCCAGCAGCTTCGCTGGGCAGAGGACAGATACGCAGTATTTT.

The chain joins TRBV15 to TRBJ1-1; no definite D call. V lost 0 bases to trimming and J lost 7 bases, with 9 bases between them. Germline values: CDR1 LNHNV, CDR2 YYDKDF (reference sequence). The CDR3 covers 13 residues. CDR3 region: CATSRDTSFEAFF. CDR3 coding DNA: TGTGCCACCAGCAGAGATACGAGTTTTGAAGCTTTCTTT.

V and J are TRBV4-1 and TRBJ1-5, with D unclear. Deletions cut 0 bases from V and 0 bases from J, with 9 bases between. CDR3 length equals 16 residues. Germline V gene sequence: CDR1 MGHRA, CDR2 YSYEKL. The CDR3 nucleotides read TGCGCCAGCAGCCAAGATTCGGCAGCTAGCAATCAGCCCCAGCATTTT. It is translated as CASSQDSAASNQPQHF.

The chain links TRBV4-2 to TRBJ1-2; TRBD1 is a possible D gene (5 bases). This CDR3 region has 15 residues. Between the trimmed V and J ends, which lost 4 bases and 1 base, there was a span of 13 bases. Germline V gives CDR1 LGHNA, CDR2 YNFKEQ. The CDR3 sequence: CASSREGRSNYGYTF. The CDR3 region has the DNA TGTGCCAGCAGCCGAGAGGGGCGGAGTAACTATGGCTACACCTTC.

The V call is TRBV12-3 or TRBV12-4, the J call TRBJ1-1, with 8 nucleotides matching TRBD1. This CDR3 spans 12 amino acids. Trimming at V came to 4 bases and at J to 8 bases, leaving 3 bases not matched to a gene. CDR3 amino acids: CASSYGQGEAFF. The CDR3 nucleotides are TGTGCCAGCAGTTATGGACAGGGAGAAGCTTTCTTT.

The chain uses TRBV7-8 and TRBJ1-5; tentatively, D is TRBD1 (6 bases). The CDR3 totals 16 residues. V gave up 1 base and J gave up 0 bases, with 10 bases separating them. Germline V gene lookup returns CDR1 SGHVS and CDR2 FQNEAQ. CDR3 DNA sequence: TGTGCCAGCAGCTTAGAGGGGGGATATAGCAATCAGCCCCAGCATTTT. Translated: CASSLEGGYSNQPQHF.

CDR3 in DNA: TGCGCCAGCAGCACCCGGGACAGCTCTGCGAACTATGGCTACACCTTC. Its protein is CASSTRDSSANYGYTF. This chain links TRBV5-1 with TRBJ1-2, with TRBD1 identical over 7 bases. With 4 bases clipped from V and 2 bases from J, the junction kept 11 bases outside the gene matches. Germline CDR1 SGHRS, CDR2 YFSETQ. The CDR3 covers 16 residues.

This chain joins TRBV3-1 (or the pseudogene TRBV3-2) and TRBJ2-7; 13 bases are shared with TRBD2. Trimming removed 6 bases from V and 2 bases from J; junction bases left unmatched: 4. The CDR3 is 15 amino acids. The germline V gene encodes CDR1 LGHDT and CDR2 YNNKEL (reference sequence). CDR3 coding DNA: TGTGCCAGCAGACAAACTAGCGGGGGGGCCTACGAGCAGTACTTC. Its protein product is CASRQTSGGAYEQYF.

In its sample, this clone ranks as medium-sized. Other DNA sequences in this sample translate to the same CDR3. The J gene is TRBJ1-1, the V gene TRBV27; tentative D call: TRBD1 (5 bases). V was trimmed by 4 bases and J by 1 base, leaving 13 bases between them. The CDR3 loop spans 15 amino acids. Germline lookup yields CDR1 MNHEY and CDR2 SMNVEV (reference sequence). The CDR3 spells CASSWSGSGNTEAFF. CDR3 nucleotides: TGTGCCAGCAGTTGGTCAGGGTCCGGGAACACTGAAGCTTTCTTT.

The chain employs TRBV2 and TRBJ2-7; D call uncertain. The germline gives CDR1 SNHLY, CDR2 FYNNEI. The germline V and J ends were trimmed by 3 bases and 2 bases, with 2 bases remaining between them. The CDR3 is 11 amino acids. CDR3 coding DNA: TGTGCCAGCAGTGACGCCTACGAGCAGTACTTC. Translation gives CASSDAYEQYF.

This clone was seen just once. Written as DNA, the CDR3 is TGTGCCAGCACCACAGGGGGAACCGGGGAGCTGTTTTTT. This gives the protein CASTTGGTGELFF. The chain joins TRBV4-2 to TRBJ2-2, with 8 bases lining up with TRBD1. The CDR3 covers 13 residues. The V and J ends lost 7 bases and 5 bases, in that order; junction bases with no gene match: 3. The germline CDR1 and CDR2 sequences are LGHNA and YNFKEQ.

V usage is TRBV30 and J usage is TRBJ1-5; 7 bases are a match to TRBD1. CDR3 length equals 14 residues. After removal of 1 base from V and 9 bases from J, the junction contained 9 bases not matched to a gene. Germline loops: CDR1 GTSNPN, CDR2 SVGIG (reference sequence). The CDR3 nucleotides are TGTGCCTGGAGTGCGGGGCAGGGGGAAGGGCCCCAGCATTTT. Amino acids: CAWSAGQGEGPQHF.

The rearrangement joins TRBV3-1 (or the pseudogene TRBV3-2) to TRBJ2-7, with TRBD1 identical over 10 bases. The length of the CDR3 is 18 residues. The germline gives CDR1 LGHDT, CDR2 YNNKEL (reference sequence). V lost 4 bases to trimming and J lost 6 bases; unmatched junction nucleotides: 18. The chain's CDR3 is CASSPGQGTARKRSEQYF. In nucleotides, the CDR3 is TGTGCCAGCAGCCCGGGACAGGGGACAGCGAGGAAAAGGTCCGAGCAGTACTTC.

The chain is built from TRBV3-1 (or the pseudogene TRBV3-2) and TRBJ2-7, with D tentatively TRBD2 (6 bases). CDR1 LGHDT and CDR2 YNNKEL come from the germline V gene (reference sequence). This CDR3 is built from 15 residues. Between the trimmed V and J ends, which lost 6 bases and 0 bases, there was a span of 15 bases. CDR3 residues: CASRSLGGRSYEQYF. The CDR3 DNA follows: TGTGCCAGCAGGTCCTTGGGAGGTCGCTCCTACGAGCAGTACTTC.

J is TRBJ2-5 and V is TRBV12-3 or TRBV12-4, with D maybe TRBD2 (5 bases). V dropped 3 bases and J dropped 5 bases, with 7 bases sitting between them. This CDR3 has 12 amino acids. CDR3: CASSLRGETQYF. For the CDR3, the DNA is TGTGCCAGCAGTTTGAGAGGGGAGACCCAGTACTTC.

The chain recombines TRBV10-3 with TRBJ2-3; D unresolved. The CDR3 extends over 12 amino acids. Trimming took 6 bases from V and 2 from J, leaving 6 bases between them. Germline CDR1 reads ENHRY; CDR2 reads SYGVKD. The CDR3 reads CAISDSTDTQYF. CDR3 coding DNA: TGTGCCATCAGCGACTCCACAGATACGCAGTATTTT.

The CDR3 region has the DNA TGTGCCAGCAGTGAAGTAATCGAGACAGGGTTCTTCTCCTCACCCCTCCACTTT. Translation gives CASSEVIETGFFSSPLHF. V usage is TRBV6-1 and J usage is TRBJ1-6, with TRBD1 matching 7 bases. The junction had 16 bases not matched to a gene; V was cut back by 1 base and J by 10 bases. CDR3 length equals 18 residues. CDR1 and CDR2 from the germline V gene are MNHNS and SASEGT.

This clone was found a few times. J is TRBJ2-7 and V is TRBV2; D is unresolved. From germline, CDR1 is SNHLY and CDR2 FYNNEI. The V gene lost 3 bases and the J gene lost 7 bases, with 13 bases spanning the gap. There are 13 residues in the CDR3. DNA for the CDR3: TGTGCCAGCAGTGATTCTGAACTGGAGGAGCAGTACTTC. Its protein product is CASSDSELEEQYF.

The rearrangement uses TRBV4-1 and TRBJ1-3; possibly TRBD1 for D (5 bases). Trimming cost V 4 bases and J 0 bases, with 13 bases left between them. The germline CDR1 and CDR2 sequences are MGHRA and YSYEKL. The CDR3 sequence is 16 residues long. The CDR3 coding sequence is TGCGCCAGCAGCCCACGGGACCTGAGCTCTGGAAACACCATATATTTT. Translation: CASSPRDLSSGNTIYF.

Here the CDR3 reads CASSLGSGGPVSNQPQHF. DNA of the CDR3: TGTGCCAGCAGCTTAGGGTCCGGGGGCCCGGTGAGCAATCAGCCCCAGCATTTT. J is TRBJ1-5 and V is TRBV7-9; tentative D call: TRBD1 (6 bases). Per the germline V gene, CDR1 is SEHNR and CDR2 is FQNEAQ (reference sequence). This CDR3 has 18 residues. With 1 base removed from V and 1 base from J, the gap between germline ends came to 17 bases.

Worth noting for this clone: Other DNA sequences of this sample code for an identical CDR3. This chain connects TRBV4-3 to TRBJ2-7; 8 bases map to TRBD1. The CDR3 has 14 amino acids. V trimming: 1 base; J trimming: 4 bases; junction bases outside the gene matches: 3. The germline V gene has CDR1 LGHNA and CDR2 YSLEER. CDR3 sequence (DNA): TGCGCCAGCAGCCAAGGGACAGGGAGATACGAGCAGTACTTC. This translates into CASSQGTGRYEQYF.

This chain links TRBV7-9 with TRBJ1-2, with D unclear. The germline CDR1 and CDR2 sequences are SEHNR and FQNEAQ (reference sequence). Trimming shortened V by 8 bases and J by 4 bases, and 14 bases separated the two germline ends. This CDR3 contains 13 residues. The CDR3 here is CASSTALGYGYTF. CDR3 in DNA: TGTGCCAGCTCCACAGCCTTGGGCTATGGCTACACCTTC.